This record concerns one T cell receptor beta chain sequence. How the authors handled the data: It was from reference gene primer amplification that nucleated cell counts were estimated. TCRdb keeps only in-frame clones here, not all; method: immunoSEQ multiplex PCR. From that table come the V and J calls and clone size; the DNA was used to work out D and trimming. The table records fewer than 70,000 clones, roughly nine tenths of them present only once. The sample is drawn from a study of blood T cell repertoires in COVID-19. For the study at large: Sites across the United States, Italy and Spain contributed samples from acute and convalescent COVID-19. PBMCs, B-cell-depleted T cells, or T cells provided the cDNA or gDNA that made up the material.

This receptor was obtained from a woman in her 70s with active COVID-19. The specimen was peripheral blood.

CDR3 bases: TGTGCCAGCAGCAAAGAGACAGGGGGTTGTATGAACACTGAAGCTTTCTTT. It is translated as CASSKETGGCMNTEAFF. This chain uses TRBV21-1 with TRBJ1-1; the DNA was not used to check the table's D call, TRBD1. TRBV21-1 represents a pseudogene. CDR3 length: 17 amino acids.